Listed below are T cell receptor beta chains from one sample, sequenced in a study of cytomegalovirus exposure and HLA in healthy donors. Data came from immunoSEQ multiplex PCR; TCRdb stores just in-frame clones and leaves some out. The data hold approximately 160,000 clones, with over 75% observed a single time. The sequenced material came from PBMCs. The receptors shown here come from a woman in her 30s in good health and CMV-seronegative. Both conserved end residues are part of each CDR3. A D gene is named only where the DNA matches it firmly. Expanded clones are given a class, and other clones once, few, many or no size at all.

>few|TRBV7-8|TRBJ2-7|TRBD2
CASSLREGPHEQYF
TGTGCCAGCAGCTTACGGGAGGGCCCCCACGAGCAGTACTTC
>.|TRBV9|TRBJ2-1|TRBD2
CASSVVPSGGPYNEQFF
TGTGCCAGCAGCGTAGTCCCTAGCGGGGGCCCCTACAATGAGCAGTTCTTC
>.|TRBV28|TRBJ2-5|.
CASNGQLQETQYF
TGTGCCAGCAATGGGCAACTCCAAGAGACCCAGTACTTC
>.|TRBV11-2|TRBJ2-3|TRBD2
CASSLVPSGRTDTQYF
TGTGCCAGCAGCTTAGTCCCTAGCGGGAGGACAGATACGCAGTATTTT
>.|TRBV7-2|TRBJ2-3|.
CASSLALTEDKQYF
TGTGCCAGCAGCTTAGCCCTTACAGAGGACAAACAGTATTTT
>.|TRBV9|TRBJ2-2|TRBD2
CASSSPRTSGGRNTGELFF
TGTGCCAGCAGCTCCCCCCGGACTAGCGGGGGGCGGAACACCGGGGAGCTGTTTTTT
>.|TRBV7-9|TRBJ2-5|.
CASSLGQGGQETQYF
TGTGCCAGCAGCTTAGGTCAGGGAGGCCAAGAGACCCAGTACTTC
>.|TRBV9|TRBJ1-5|.
CASSVGPGKEPQHF
TGTGCCAGCAGCGTAGGGCCAGGGAAAGAGCCCCAGCATTTT
>.|TRBV2|TRBJ2-1|TRBD2
CASSGLLAGYNEQFF
TGTGCCAGCAGTGGATTACTAGCGGGGTACAATGAGCAGTTCTTC
>few|TRBV4-2|TRBJ1-2|TRBD1
CASSQAWDRGNYGYTF
TGTGCCAGCAGCCAAGCCTGGGACAGGGGAAACTATGGCTACACCTTC
>.|TRBV29-1|TRBJ2-5|.
CSVEDPSETQYF
TGCAGCGTTGAAGATCCCTCCGAGACCCAGTACTTC
>.|TRBV9|TRBJ1-2|.
CASSVGGGSKDGYPF
.
>once|TRBV5-1|TRBJ1-3|.
CASSLAWGVGNTIYF
TGCGCCAGCAGCTTGGCTTGGGGGGTCGGAAACACCATATATTTT
>.|TRBV7-6|TRBJ2-7|TRBD1
CASSLDRGPYEQYF
TGTGCCAGCAGCTTAGACAGGGGGCCCTACGAGCAGTACTTC
>few|TRBV10-1|TRBJ2-7|.
CASRSETGGGGRDPWEQYF
TGCGCCAGCAGATCGGAAACAGGGGGGGGCGGGAGAGACCCTTGGGAGCAGTACTTC
>.|TRBV4-1|TRBJ2-4|TRBD2
CASRGGRGENIQYF
TGCGCCAGCCGCGGTGGGAGGGGCGAAAACATTCAGTACTTC
>once|TRBV6-1|TRBJ2-7|.
CASSGHVYEQYF
TGTGCCAGCAGTGGACATGTTTACGAGCAGTACTTC
>.|TRBV28|TRBJ2-3|.
CASSGSIELGTDTQYF
TGTGCCAGCAGCGGAAGCATCGAGCTAGGCACAGATACGCAGTATTTT
>.|TRBV13|TRBJ1-2|TRBD1
CASSLLGQGYGYTF
TGTGCCAGCAGCTTACTGGGACAGGGGTATGGCTACACCTTC
>.|TRBV28|TRBJ1-2|.
CASSLWTGFYGYTF
TGTGCCAGCAGTTTATGGACAGGATTCTATGGCTACACCTTC
>.|TRBV7-3|TRBJ2-1|TRBD2
CASSFSSGVFNEQFF
TGTGCCAGCAGCTTTTCTAGCGGGGTATTCAATGAGCAGTTCTTC
>few|TRBV6-1|TRBJ2-3|TRBD2
CASRAGGATQYF
TGTGCCAGCAGGGCGGGAGGGGCTACGCAGTATTTT
>.|TRBV6-6|TRBJ2-2|.
CASSYLRGTRGELFF
TGTGCCAGCAGTTATCTCCGAGGCACACGCGGGGAGCTGTTTTTT
>.|TRBV5-4|TRBJ2-7|TRBD2
CAERLAGGEQYF
TGTGCCGAAAGACTAGCGGGAGGGGAGCAGTACTTC
>.|TRBV19|TRBJ1-1|TRBD1
CASSPRQGKPLNTEAFF
TGTGCCAGTAGTCCGAGACAGGGGAAGCCCTTGAACACTGAGGCTTTCTTT
>few|TRBV6-6|TRBJ1-6|.
CASSYSEPNSPLHF
TGTGCCAGCAGTTACTCGGAGCCTAATTCACCCCTCCACTTT
>.|TRBV19|TRBJ2-7|.
CASSEQRDSVYEQYF
TGTGCCAGTAGCGAACAGAGGGATAGCGTCTACGAGCAGTACTTC
>.|TRBV11-1|TRBJ1-1|TRBD1
CASRQSTGVTEAFF
TGTGCCAGCAGACAATCTACAGGGGTGACTGAAGCTTTCTTT
>.|TRBV6-6|TRBJ1-1|TRBD1
CASSHRGTANTEAFF
TGTGCCAGCAGTCACCGCGGGACAGCGAACACTGAAGCTTTCTTT
>.|TRBV9|TRBJ1-2|TRBD1
CASSVGGTGYGYTF
TGTGCCAGCAGCGTAGGTGGGACAGGGTATGGCTACACCTTC
>.|TRBV2|TRBJ1-2|TRBD1
CASTQDRERGYTF
TGTGCCAGCACCCAGGACAGGGAGAGGGGCTACACCTTC
>.|TRBV19|TRBJ1-1|TRBD1
CASGNWDRDTPEAFF
TGTGCCAGTGGAAATTGGGACAGGGATACTCCTGAAGCTTTCTTT
>.|TRBV5-1|TRBJ1-3|.
CASSLAGVNSGNTIYF
TGCGCCAGCAGCTTGGCAGGGGTGAACTCTGGAAACACCATATATTTT
>.|TRBV19|TRBJ1-6|TRBD1
CASSVQGTYSPLHF
TGTGCCAGTAGTGTACAGGGGACCTATTCACCCCTCCACTTT
>.|TRBV10-3|TRBJ1-2|.
CAISEHPSNYGYPF
TGTGCCATCAGTGAACATCCATCTAACTATGGCTACCCCTTC
>.|TRBV4-3|TRBJ2-3|TRBD2
CASSRRTSGSTDTQYF
TGCGCCAGCAGCCGCAGGACTAGCGGGAGCACAGATACGCAGTATTTT
>once|TRBV19|TRBJ1-5|.
CASSIGGNQPQHF
TGTGCCAGTAGTATCGGTGGCAATCAGCCCCAGCATTTT